The 5 T cell receptor beta chains below come from one sample, sequenced in a study of lymphopenia after photon versus proton radiotherapy. Assay: immunoSEQ multiplex PCR; the TCRdb copy retains only in-frame clones and omits some. The sample gives tens of thousands of clones, around four fifths of which show up once; about 1.3% is in the top ten. This specimen consisted of peripheral blood, obtained from a patient treated with proton-based radiotherapy. These receptors were collected from a man in his 60s with pancreatic cancer.

The V and J genes are TRBV10-3 and TRBJ1-1; tentative D call: TRBD1 (6 bases). Germline V gene lookup returns CDR1 ENHRY and CDR2 SYGVKD. With 7 bases removed from V and 1 base from J, the gap between germline ends came to 13 bases. This CDR3 has 14 residues. The CDR3 region is CAIKGTGKNTEAFF. CDR3 DNA sequence: TGTGCCATCAAGGGTACAGGGAAGAACACTGAAGCTTTCTTT.

This chain connects TRBV7-8 to TRBJ2-3, with D uncertain. CDR1 SGHVS and CDR2 FQNEAQ come from the germline V gene. CDR3 length: 16 amino acids. The V and J ends lost 3 bases and 6 bases respectively, with 19 bases between them. Written as DNA, the CDR3 is TGTGCCAGCAGCTTTGGCATGACTTCTGGCCAGGATACGCAGTATTTT. Its protein is CASSFGMTSGQDTQYF.

The rearrangement uses TRBV28 and TRBJ1-5; the match to TRBD1 covers 7 bases. CDR3 length: 14 residues. Germline loops: CDR1 MDHEN, CDR2 SYDVKM. V dropped 5 bases and J dropped 5; count of bases not matched to a gene: 6. CDR3 in DNA: TGTGCCAGCAGTCCGCCGGACAGGCATCAGCCCCAGCATTTT. Translated, it gives CASSPPDRHQPQHF.

In nucleotides, the CDR3 is TGTGCCAGCTTTGCGGGAGGGCCGGGAGTGAGCACAGATACGCAGTATTTT. It translates to CASFAGGPGVSTDTQYF. The chain carries TRBV2 and TRBJ2-3; TRBD2 matches at 9 bases. V shed 8 bases and J 0 bases; nucleotides not matched to a gene: 12. CDR3 length: 17 residues. Germline CDR1 reads SNHLY; CDR2 reads FYNNEI.

V usage is TRBV14 and J usage is TRBJ2-3, with D hard to call. Trimming pared 2 bases from V and 5 bases from J, leaving 8 bases between. Germline lookup yields CDR1 SGHDN and CDR2 FVKESK. The CDR3 is 13 amino acids. The CDR3 DNA is TGTGCCAGCAGCCAAAACCTAAGAGATACGCAGTATTTT. Translating it yields CASSQNLRDTQYF.